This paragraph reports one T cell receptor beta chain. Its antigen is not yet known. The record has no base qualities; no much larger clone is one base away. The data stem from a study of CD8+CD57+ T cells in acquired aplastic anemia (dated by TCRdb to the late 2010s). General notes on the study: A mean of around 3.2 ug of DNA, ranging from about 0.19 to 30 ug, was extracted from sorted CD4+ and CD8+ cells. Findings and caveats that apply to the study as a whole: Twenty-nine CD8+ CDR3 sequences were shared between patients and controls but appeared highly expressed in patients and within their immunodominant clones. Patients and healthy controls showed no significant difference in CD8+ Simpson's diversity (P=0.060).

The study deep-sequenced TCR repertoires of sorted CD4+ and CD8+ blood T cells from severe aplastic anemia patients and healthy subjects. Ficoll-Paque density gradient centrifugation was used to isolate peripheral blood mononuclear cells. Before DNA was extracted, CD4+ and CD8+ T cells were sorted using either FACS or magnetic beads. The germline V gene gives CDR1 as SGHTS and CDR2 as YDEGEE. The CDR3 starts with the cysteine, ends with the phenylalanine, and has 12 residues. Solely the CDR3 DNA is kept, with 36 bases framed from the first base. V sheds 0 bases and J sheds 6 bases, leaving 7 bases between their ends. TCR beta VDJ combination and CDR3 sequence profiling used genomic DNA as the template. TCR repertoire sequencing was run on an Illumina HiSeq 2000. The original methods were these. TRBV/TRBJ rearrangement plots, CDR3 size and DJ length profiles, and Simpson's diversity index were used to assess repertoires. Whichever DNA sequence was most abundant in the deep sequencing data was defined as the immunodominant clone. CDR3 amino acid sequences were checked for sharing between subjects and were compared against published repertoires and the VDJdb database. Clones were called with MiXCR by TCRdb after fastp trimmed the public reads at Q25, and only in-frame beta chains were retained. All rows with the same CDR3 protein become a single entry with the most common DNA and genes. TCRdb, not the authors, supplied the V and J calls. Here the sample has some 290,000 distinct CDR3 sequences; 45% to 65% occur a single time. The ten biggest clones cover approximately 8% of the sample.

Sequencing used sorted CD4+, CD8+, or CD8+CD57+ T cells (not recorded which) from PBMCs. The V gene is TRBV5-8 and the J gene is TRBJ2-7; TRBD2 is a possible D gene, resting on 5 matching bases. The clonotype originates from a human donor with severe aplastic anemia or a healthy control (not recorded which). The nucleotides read TGTGCCAGCAGCTTGGACGGGGTCGAGCAGTACTTC. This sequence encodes CASSLDGVEQYF.